Following are 17 T cell receptor beta chains from one sample sequenced in a study of cytomegalovirus exposure and HLA in healthy donors. PCR amplification relied on 60 Vbeta primers (plus 13 Jbeta primers). Profiled with immunoSEQ multiplex PCR; TCRdb holds only in-frame clones, not every one. In total, the table holds over 90,000 clones. The sample taken for sequencing was PBMCs. The receptor source for this set is a man between 35 and 55 years old in good health and CMV-seronegative.

V and J are TRBV5-1 and TRBJ2-7; weak D call: TRBD1 (5 bases). Between the trimmed V and J ends, which lost 2 bases and 0 bases, there was a span of 12 bases. From germline, CDR1 is SGHRS and CDR2 YFSETQ. The CDR3 covers 15 residues. DNA for the CDR3: TGCGCCAGCAGCTTTTTGACAGATAGCTCCTACGAGCAGTACTTC. It is translated as CASSFLTDSSYEQYF.

This sequence joins TRBV30 and TRBJ2-7, with a possible D match to TRBD2 (5 bases). Per germline, CDR1 GTSNPN and CDR2 SVGIG (reference sequence). CDR3 size: 12 residues. The V end lost 8 bases, the J end lost 4 bases, and 15 bases lay between the germline ends. The CDR3 protein is CAGGRDGYEQYF. The CDR3 coding sequence is TGTGCCGGAGGAAGGGATGGATACGAGCAGTACTTC.

The V call is TRBV5-4, the J call TRBJ2-2; D possibly corresponds to TRBD1 (6 bases). Per germline, CDR1 SGHNT and CDR2 YYREEE (reference sequence). This CDR3 has 15 amino acids. V lost 1 base to trimming and J lost 6 bases, with 13 bases between them. In nucleotides, the CDR3 is TGTGCCAGCAGCTTGCCAGGGGCGAAGTCCGGGGAGCTGTTTTTT. Translating it yields CASSLPGAKSGELFF.

In regard to this clone: Germline and junction disagree at one end, which may indicate a read error. Other DNA sequences in the same sample also yield this CDR3. J is TRBJ2-2 and V is TRBV5-1, with TRBD1 as a possible D gene (5 bases). The germline V gene encodes CDR1 SGHRS and CDR2 YFSETQ. CDR3 length: 15 residues. This CDR3 is CASSRQHANTGELFF. As DNA, the CDR3 is TGCGCAAGCAGTCGACAGCATGCGAACACCGGGGAGCTGTTTTTT.

The chain recombines TRBV7-9 with TRBJ2-1; D is possibly TRBD2 (6 bases). Germline V lookup: CDR1 SEHNR, CDR2 FQNEAQ (reference sequence). Trimming stripped 4 bases from V and 6 bases from J, with 13 bases between. The CDR3 sequence is 14 residues long. CDR3 residues: CASSSPGLFNEQFF. CDR3 DNA sequence: TGTGCCAGCAGCTCTCCGGGACTCTTCAATGAGCAGTTCTTC.

J is TRBJ2-7 and V is TRBV6-5; TRBD2 aligns across 9 bases. The CDR3 sequence is 15 residues long. J lost 2 bases, V lost 10 bases, and 12 bases had no gene match. The germline V gene has CDR1 MNHEY and CDR2 SVGAGI. In DNA form, the CDR3 reads TGTGCCACCATGAAAAAAGCGGGAGGCACCTACGAGCAGTACTTC. It codes for CATMKKAGGTYEQYF.

The V gene is TRBV30, the J gene TRBJ2-1; D might be TRBD1 (6 bases). The germline V gene encodes CDR1 GTSNPN and CDR2 SVGIG (reference sequence). Trimming shortened V by 1 base and J by 5 bases, and 6 bases separated the two germline ends. CDR3 length: 12 residues. The CDR3 loop reads CAWSAGDNEQFF. As DNA, the CDR3 is TGTGCCTGGAGTGCAGGGGACAATGAGCAGTTCTTC.

This chain links TRBV7-9 with TRBJ2-7; D remains unclear. Germline V gene data show CDR1 as SEHNR and CDR2 as FQNEAQ (reference sequence). The CDR3 runs 15 residues. V lost 5 bases, J lost 2 bases, and 16 bases lay in between. CDR3 bases: TGTGCCAGCAGCCCACGGTCGGTTACAGCCTACGAGCAGTACTTC. Encoded protein: CASSPRSVTAYEQYF.

Comments on this clone: At one end the junction does not follow the germline gene, possibly because of a read error. This rearrangement joins TRBV6-4 to TRBJ2-2, with a weak D call TRBD2 (5 bases). CDR1 MRHNA and CDR2 SNTAGT come from the germline V gene. This CDR3 has 13 amino acids. DNA for the CDR3: TGTGCCAGGCTAGAAAGGGAACACCGGGGAGCTGTTTTT. It specifies CARLEREHRGAVF.

The chain recombines TRBV10-2 with TRBJ2-7; 8 bases map to TRBD1. J was trimmed by 3 bases and V by 3 bases; bases with no gene match: 13. Germline loops: CDR1 WSHSY, CDR2 SAAADI. CDR3 length: 17 amino acids. This chain's CDR3 is CASSDGGFGTGVYEQYF. The CDR3 DNA is TGCGCCAGCAGTGACGGTGGGTTCGGGACAGGAGTCTACGAGCAGTACTTC.

The chain couples TRBV5-8 to TRBJ2-3; perhaps TRBD2 as D (5 bases). CDR1 is SGHTS, CDR2 YDEGEE, per germline. The CDR3 extends over 13 amino acids. V was trimmed by 6 bases and J by 4 bases, leaving 12 bases between them. In DNA form, the CDR3 reads TGTGCCAGCACCCCGTGGGGAGCAGATACGCAGTATTTT. Amino acid sequence: CASTPWGADTQYF.

The genes are TRBV2 and TRBJ2-1; maybe TRBD1 (6 bases). Germline-derived CDR1 and CDR2 are SNHLY and FYNNEI. This CDR3 region has 14 residues. Trimming took off 6 bases at V and 7 bases at J, with 16 bases between the two ends. CDR3 in DNA: TGTGCCAGCAGCCTGAGATTTAGGGGGAATGAGCAGTTCTTC. This sequence encodes CASSLRFRGNEQFF.

The genes are TRBV19 and TRBJ2-1; 9 nucleotides line up with TRBD1. Germline V lookup: CDR1 LNHDA, CDR2 SQIVND (reference sequence). V trimming: 3 bases; J trimming: 6 bases; junction bases outside the gene matches: 6. The CDR3 extends over 15 amino acids. The CDR3 region is CASSIGQGLLNEQFF. DNA for the CDR3: TGTGCCAGTAGTATTGGACAGGGGCTCCTCAATGAGCAGTTCTTC.

The chain employs TRBV2 and TRBJ1-2; perhaps TRBD1 as D (6 bases). The V end lost 7 bases, the J end lost 1 base, and 13 bases lay between the germline ends. Germline CDR1 SNHLY, CDR2 FYNNEI. CDR3 length: 14 amino acids. The CDR3 protein is CASMDSYLNYGYTF. DNA for the CDR3: TGTGCCAGCATGGACAGCTATCTTAACTATGGCTACACCTTC.

V is TRBV5-4 and J is TRBJ1-6; D is perhaps TRBD1 (6 bases). The germline gives CDR1 SGHNT, CDR2 YYREEE (reference sequence). This CDR3 spans 17 amino acids. The germline V and J ends were trimmed by 4 bases and 7 bases, with 21 bases remaining between them. CDR3 bases: TGTGCCAGCAGCAACTCAGGGGTGTCATCTCGGAATTCACCCCTCCACTTT. Translating gives CASSNSGVSSRNSPLHF.

The V call is TRBV15, the J call TRBJ1-1; 7 bases agree with TRBD1. With 4 bases clipped from V and 2 bases from J, the junction kept 4 bases outside the gene matches. Looked up from germline, CDR1 is LNHNV and CDR2 is YYDKDF (reference sequence). The CDR3 spans 14 residues. The CDR3 sequence is CATSMGQTNTEAFF. In DNA, the CDR3 is TGTGCCACCAGCATGGGACAGACAAACACTGAAGCTTTCTTT.

CDR3 coding DNA: TGCGCCAGCAGTAAGAAATCCCCGGGACAGTTGGAGACCCAGTACTTC. Its translation: CASSKKSPGQLETQYF. The rearrangement links TRBV10-1 to TRBJ2-5, with 7 bases fitting TRBD1. Germline assignment: CDR1 WNHNN and CDR2 SYGVQD (reference sequence). The CDR3 totals 16 residues. The V and J ends lost 5 bases and 5 bases, in that order; junction bases with no gene match: 14.